The clone carrying this T cell receptor (beta chain) was seen once. The antigen remains undetermined. V trimming: 2 bases; J trimming: 3 bases; junction bases outside the gene matches: 10. CDR3 length: 17 residues. Germline values: CDR1 SGDLS, CDR2 YYNGEE. This table comes from immunoSEQ multiplex PCR, and its TCRdb copy is limited to in-frame clones, with some not included. Counted here are roughly 41,000 clones, around 66% occurring once; the ten biggest clones make up 6% to 8.5%. The data were obtained in a study of vaccination effects on CD4 cells after COVID-19. Isolation of CD4+ T cells took place after about ten days of culture. Participants were given two doses of BNT162b2 or mRNA-1273 vaccine. Recipients of the vaccine had no prior SARS-CoV-2 infection and negative nucleocapsid antibodies. Half-medium replacement with IL-2 medium occurred on days 3 and 7. Study-level points and caveats: Convalescent patients were scarce, and early post-infection timepoints were absent. In the late period after vaccination, infection- and vaccine-induced clones contracted markedly.

The source of this sequence is a human donor who received a COVID-19 vaccine. J is TRBJ2-2 and V is TRBV9, with 7 bases identical to TRBD1. The sample in question was CD4+ T cells from PBMCs cultured without peptide, obtained after COVID-19 vaccination. This CDR3 reads CASSVSRDSLDTGELFF. The CDR3 DNA reads TGTGCCAGCAGCGTCAGCCGGGACAGCCTTGACACCGGGGAGCTGTTTTTT.